Reported below is one T cell receptor (beta chain). This sample was taken from a study of radiation and T cells in renal cell carcinoma. Trimming pared 3 bases from V and 5 bases from J, leaving 10 bases between. CDR1 is SNHLY, CDR2 FYNNEI, per germline. This CDR3 has 13 residues. Time point in this sample: blood 4 weeks post-SBRT, at nephrectomy. Treatment meaning: 15 Gy SBRT to primary tumor, nephrectomy 4 weeks later. Using immunoSEQ multiplex PCR, the repertoire was profiled, and TCRdb retains in-frame clones only, with some absent. The table includes 150,000 to 200,000 clones, around 90% detected once.

V usage is TRBV2 and J usage is TRBJ2-5; D uncertain. The source of this sequence is a woman between 50 and 59 years old with renal cell carcinoma. This specimen was blood, taken from a patient whose treatment included radiotherapy and nephrectomy. DNA for the CDR3: TGTGCCAGCAGTGAGGCCTGGCGGGAGACCCAGTACTTC. Translation: CASSEAWRETQYF.